Included here is one TCR beta chain sequence, with context. The data originate from a study of T cells expressing NK-cell markers. Study-wide context: Sorted CD3+CD56+NKG2C+, CD3+CD56+NKG2C- and CD3+CD56-NKG2C+ T cells provided the TCR beta repertoires.

The CDR3 spans 13 residues. Germline lookup yields CDR1 SGHVS and CDR2 FQNEAQ. TCRdb reprocessed the 5' RACE reads, keeping one entry per CDR3 protein, no DNA. The sample's table shows about 150,000 distinct CDR3 sequences. The source of this sequence is a woman aged 50 to 60 in good health. The chain joins TRBV7-8 to TRBJ1-3; TCRdb indicates TRBD1, and absent DNA this call remains unverified. The sequencing sample was made of blood T cells: a sorted CD56 or NKG2C T cell subset, CD4+ or CD8+ T cells, or bulk PBMC T cells (not recorded which). The CDR3 loop reads CASSSQGGNTIYF.